This passage covers 20 T cell receptor beta chains from one sample sequenced in a study of T cells in women clearing cervical HPV infection. Using immunoSEQ multiplex PCR, the repertoire was profiled, and TCRdb retains in-frame clones only, with some absent. Reported are tens of thousands of clones; the ten largest clones contain approximately 25%. Input material: blood buffy coat. All receptors come from a woman aged 18-69 years with a cervical HPV16 infection that either progressed to CIN3+ or cleared (not recorded which).

On this clone: Read data end 3 residues before the CDR3 end; the end is taken from the germline J gene. The chain carries TRBV18 and TRBJ2-3, with D unresolved. The CDR3 is made up of 15 amino acids. From germline, CDR1 is KGHSH and CDR2 LQKENI. CDR3 residues: CASSPGASGNQPQYF. CDR3 DNA, as far as it was read: TGTGCCAGCTCACCTGGAGCTAGTGGCAATCAGCCG.

Incomplete CDR3 DNA: TGTGCCAGCAGTGTGGCCGGGACAGAAATAGCAACTAATGAAAAA. Protein product: CASSVAGTEIATNEK. The complete CDR3 sequence is CASSVAGTEIATNEKLFF. V and J are TRBV2 and TRBJ1-4; 7 bases match TRBD1. Read sequence stops 3 residues before the CDR3 end, and the germline J gene provides the missing end. The CDR3 has 18 amino acids. Germline V lookup: CDR1 SNHLY, CDR2 FYNNEI. Trimming cost V 4 bases and J 0 bases; bases outside gene matches: 11.

With regard to this clone: The read ends 3 residues before the CDR3 terminus; that terminus is restored from the germline J gene. The chain is built from TRBV19 and TRBJ2-2; 9 bases are a match to TRBD1. Germline-derived CDR1 and CDR2 are LNHDA and SQIVND (reference sequence). The CDR3 is made up of 19 amino acids. The CDR3 is CASSAPQAGTGLSNEKLFF. The CDR3 bases that were read are TGTGCCAGTAGCGCCCCCCAAGCAGGGACAGGGTTGTCTAATGAAAAG.

A word on this clone: With the read ending 3 residues before the CDR3 end, the germline J gene is used to fill in that end. The J gene is TRBJ2-7, the V gene TRBV20-1; 7 positions agree with TRBD1. This CDR3 comprises 13 residues. Germline V CDR1 and CDR2: DFQATT, SNEGSKA (reference sequence). V dropped 6 bases and J dropped 2; count of bases not matched to a gene: 7. CDR3: CSAPRTGTYEQYF. Partial CDR3 DNA: TGCAGTGCACCCAGGACAGGTACCTACGAG.

To note about this clone: The CDR3 is cut off 3 residues early in the read; its end comes from the germline J gene. The chain joins TRBV13 to TRBJ2-2; D gene uncertain. V was cut by 2 bases and J by 1 base, with 5 bases left in between. CDR1 PRHDT and CDR2 FYEKMQ come from the germline V gene (reference sequence). The CDR3 has 14 amino acids. The CDR3 here is CASSLRGNTGELFF. The CDR3 bases that were read are TGTGCCAGCAGCTTACGAGGGAACACCGGGGAG.

This chain's CDR3 is CASSSSLGGAEETQYF. CDR3 DNA, as far as it was read: TGCGCCAGCAGCTCCTCTCTAGGGGGGGCCGAAGAGACT. The chain carries TRBV5-1 and TRBJ2-4, with D tentatively TRBD2 (7 bases). The observed sequence ends 3 residues before the CDR3 terminus, with the missing tail filled in from the germline J gene. The V gene's germline CDR1 is SGHRS and CDR2 YFSETQ. This CDR3 contains 16 residues.

With respect to this clone: The DNA ends 3 residues before the CDR3 does, and the rest of the CDR3 is filled in from the germline J gene. V gene TRBV19 combines with J gene TRBJ2-7; the D gene is possibly TRBD2 (6 bases). The CDR3 has 14 residues. Looked up from germline, CDR1 is LNHDA and CDR2 is SQIVND (reference sequence). Trimming left V 4 bases short and J 2 bases short, with 12 bases between. This CDR3 reads CASSTESGPYEQYF. The sequenced part of the CDR3 DNA is TGTGCCAGTAGTACCGAGAGCGGGCCCTACGAG.

Notes on this clone: The read ends 3 residues early relative to the CDR3; the germline J gene fills the gap. V is TRBV30 and J is TRBJ2-4; 7 bases map to TRBD1. Germline lookup yields CDR1 GTSNPN and CDR2 SVGIG (reference sequence). This CDR3 spans 16 amino acids. The CDR3 is CAYLNRDRRKFYGQYF. The sequenced CDR3 bases are TGTGCCTACCTAAACCGGGACAGAAGAAAATTCTATGGT.

For this clone: The DNA ends 3 residues before the CDR3 does, and the rest of the CDR3 is filled in from the germline J gene. The chain recombines TRBV14 with TRBJ2-7; D is uncertain. Trimming took 0 bases from V and 0 from J, leaving 9 bases between them. Germline CDR1 reads SGHDN; CDR2 reads FVKESK. CDR3 length equals 15 residues. CDR3 amino acids: CASSQEWANSYEQYF. The CDR3 DNA, read in part, is TGTGCCAGCAGCCAAGAATGGGCAAACTCCTACGAG.

With respect to this clone: The missing CDR3 end, 3 residues past where the read stops, is filled in from the germline J gene. V is TRBV7-9 and J is TRBJ1-1; the match to TRBD1 covers 10 bases. CDR1 and CDR2 from the germline V gene are SEHNR and FQNEAQ (reference sequence). V lost 2 bases and J lost 2; bases outside the gene matches: 2. The CDR3 contains 15 residues. The CDR3 loop is CASSLWDRGNTEAFF. The sequenced CDR3 bases are TGTGCCAGCAGCTTATGGGACAGGGGCAACACTGAA. The whole variable domain, remainder taken from reference TRBV7-9 and TRBJ1-1, is DTGVSQNPRHKITKRGQNVTFRCDPISEHNRLYWYRQTLGQGPEFLTYFQNEAQLEKSRLLSDRFSAERPKGSFSTLEIQRTEQGDSAMYLCASSLWDRGNTEAFFGQGTRLTVV.

A remark on this clone: The CDR3 goes on 3 residues after the read ends, and that part is filled in from the germline J gene. The chain joins TRBV20-1 to TRBJ1-5; 8 positions agree with TRBD1. The CDR3 loop spans 16 amino acids. CDR1 and CDR2 (germline): DFQATT, SNEGSKA (reference sequence). With V trimmed by 3 bases and J by 2 bases, 9 bases remained unmatched. CDR3 bases read: TGCAGTGCTAGCGGCCAGGGGGCCCAAGGCAATCAGCCC. Residues: CSASGQGAQGNQP. The full CDR3 protein is CSASGQGAQGNQPQHF.

A remark on this clone: Read sequence stops 3 residues before the CDR3 end, and the germline J gene provides the missing end. The rearrangement joins TRBV6-2 or TRBV6-3 to TRBJ1-5; the match to TRBD1 covers 10 bases. Germline CDR1 MNHEY, CDR2 SVGEGT. The CDR3 spans 15 residues. V lost 7 bases, J lost 3 bases, and 6 bases stayed unmatched. This chain's CDR3 is CASNGGTGVNQPQHF. Partial CDR3 DNA: TGTGCCAGCAATGGGGGGACAGGGGTCAATCAGCCC.

With regard to this clone: Read data end 3 residues before the CDR3 end; the end is taken from the germline J gene. The chain employs TRBV20-1 and TRBJ2-1; D perhaps matches TRBD2 (5 bases). Trimming shortened V by 5 bases and J by 0 bases, and 14 bases separated the two germline ends. This CDR3 has 15 residues. Per germline, CDR1 DFQATT and CDR2 SNEGSKA (reference sequence). The CDR3 loop reads CSASVASRSYNEQFF. CDR3 DNA (partial): TGCAGTGCTTCAGTAGCGTCCCGCTCCTACAATGAG.

On this clone itself: The read stops 3 residues short of the end of the CDR3; the missing end is completed from the germline J gene. This chain joins TRBV6-1 and TRBJ2-5; weak D call: TRBD2 (6 bases). This CDR3 is 15 amino acids long. CDR1 MNHNS and CDR2 SASEGT come from the germline V gene. The V end was cut by 4 bases, the J end by 3 bases, with 15 bases between. The sequenced part of the CDR3 DNA is TGTGCCAGCAGTGGTACCGGGACTTCTAAAGAGACC. Translating gives CASSGTGTSKET. The CDR3 as a whole reads CASSGTGTSKETQYF.

Concerning this clone itself: The read ends 3 residues before the CDR3 terminus; that terminus is restored from the germline J gene. The chain has TRBV12-5 and TRBJ2-1; 8 bases are shared with TRBD2. Germline V lookup: CDR1 LGHNT, CDR2 FRNRAP. The CDR3 is 21 amino acids. Germline trimming cut 7 bases from V and 1 base from J; bases unmatched to any gene: 24. The CDR3 DNA, read in part, is TGTGCTAGTGCCCCCTCGCATGGGGGTAGCGGGAAAGTGGGATCCTACAATGAG. This codes for CASAPSHGGSGKVGSYNE. The whole CDR3 reads CASAPSHGGSGKVGSYNEQFF. Full variable domain (outside the CDR3, taken from reference TRBV12-5 and TRBJ2-1): DARVTQTPRHKVTEMGQEVTMRCQPILGHNTVFWYRQTMMQGLELLAYFRNRAPLDDSGMPKDRFSAEMPDATLATLKIQPSEPRDSAVYFCASAPSHGGSGKVGSYNEQFFGPGTRLTVL.

Comments on this clone: The sequence runs out 3 residues before the end of the CDR3; the remainder is reconstructed from the germline J gene. The chain recombines TRBV19 with TRBJ2-1, with D uncertain. V dropped 6 bases and J dropped 6 bases, with 12 bases sitting between them. Germline-derived CDR1 and CDR2 are LNHDA and SQIVND (reference sequence). CDR3 size: 13 residues. Partial CDR3 DNA: TGTGCCAGTAGCGTTAGTGGCGGCAATGAG. It encodes CASSVSGGNE. The whole CDR3 is CASSVSGGNEQFF. Drawing the rest from reference TRBV19 and TRBJ2-1, the complete variable domain is DGGITQSPKYLFRKEGQNVTLSCEQNLNHDAMYWYRQDPGQGLRLIYYSQIVNDFQKGDIAEGYSVSREKKESFPLTVTSAQKNPTAFYLCASSVSGGNEQFFGPGTRLTVL.

On this clone: The read is 3 residues too short to cover the CDR3 end, so that end is filled in from the germline J gene. J is TRBJ2-4 and V is TRBV30, with D possibly TRBD1 on 6 matching bases. The V end lost 2 bases, the J end lost 4 bases, and 18 bases lay between the germline ends. The germline V gene has CDR1 GTSNPN and CDR2 SVGIG (reference sequence). This CDR3 has 16 amino acids. The CDR3 bases that were read are TGTGCCTGGAGTTCTCACAGGGTGGTAATAAAAAACATT. This encodes CAWSSHRVVIKNI. The whole CDR3 is CAWSSHRVVIKNIQYF.

Note on this clone: With the read ending 3 residues before the CDR3 end, the germline J gene is used to fill in that end. The chain joins TRBV18 to TRBJ1-2; 9 bases align to TRBD1. CDR3 size: 16 residues. Germline-derived CDR1 and CDR2 are KGHSH and LQKENI. The CDR3: CASSPEPGQGTDTYTF. CDR3 bases read: TGTGCCAGCTCACCGGAACCGGGACAGGGAACAGATACC.

A remark on this clone: Read sequence stops 3 residues before the CDR3 end, and the germline J gene provides the missing end. The chain recombines TRBV11-2 with TRBJ2-7; 8 bases fit TRBD1. V lost 5 bases to trimming and J lost 4 bases; unmatched junction nucleotides: 7. From germline, CDR1 is SGHAT and CDR2 FQNNGV. CDR3 length equals 14 residues. This CDR3 is CASSPGQDEYEQYF. The sequenced CDR3 bases are TGTGCCAGCAGCCCGGGACAGGATGAATACGAG.

Regarding this clone: The germline gene is not matched at one end of the junction; a read error may be the cause. With the read ending 3 residues before the CDR3 end, the germline J gene is used to fill in that end. The chain joins TRBV7-3 to TRBJ2-2, with D possibly being TRBD1 (5 bases). The V gene's germline CDR1 is SGHTA and CDR2 FQGTGA. This CDR3 region has 12 residues. The CDR3 DNA, read in part, is TGTGCCAGCAGTCCGGATCTAGGGGTG. This gives the protein CASSPDLGV. The entire CDR3 reads CASSPDLGVLFF. Based on the CDR3 plus reference TRBV7-3 and TRBJ2-2, the full variable domain is GAGVSQTPSNKVTEKGKYVELRCDPISGHTALYWYRQSLGQGPEFLIYFQGTGAADDSGLPNDRFFAVRPEGSVSTLKIQRTERGDSAVYLCASSPDLGVLFFGEGSRLTVL.